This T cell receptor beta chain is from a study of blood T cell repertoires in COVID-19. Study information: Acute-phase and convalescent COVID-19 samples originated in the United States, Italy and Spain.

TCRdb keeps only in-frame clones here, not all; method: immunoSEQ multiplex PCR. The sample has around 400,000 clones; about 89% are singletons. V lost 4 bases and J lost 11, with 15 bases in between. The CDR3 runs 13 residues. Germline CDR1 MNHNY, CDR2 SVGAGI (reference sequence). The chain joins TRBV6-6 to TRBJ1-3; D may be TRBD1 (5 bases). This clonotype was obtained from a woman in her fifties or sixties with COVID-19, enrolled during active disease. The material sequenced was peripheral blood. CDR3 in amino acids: CASSFGHPSPIYF. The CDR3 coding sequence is TGTGCCAGCAGTTTCGGACACCCAAGCCCCATATATTTT.